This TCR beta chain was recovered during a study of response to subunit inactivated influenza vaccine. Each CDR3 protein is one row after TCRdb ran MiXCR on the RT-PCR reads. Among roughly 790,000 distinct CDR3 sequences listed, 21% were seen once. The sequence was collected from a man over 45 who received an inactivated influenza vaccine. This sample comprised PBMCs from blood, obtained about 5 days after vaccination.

The CDR3 DNA is TGTGCCAGCAGTTACTCGGGGGGACCCCACTACAATGAGCAGTTCTTC. Translation: CASSYSGGPHYNEQFF. This sequence joins TRBV6-5 and TRBJ2-1, with D tentatively TRBD2 (6 bases). Germline values: CDR1 MNHEY, CDR2 SVGAGI. V was cut by 0 bases and J by 3 bases, with 12 bases left in between. The CDR3 loop spans 16 amino acids.